Here is one TCR beta chain with its context. This clone was counted a few times. Its antigen remains undetermined. Per-base quality was not reported, and no clone a single base away is much larger than it. CDR1 and CDR2 are drawn from the germline V gene: SGDLS, YYNGEE. Relative to germline, V is 4 bases shorter and J is 1 base shorter, with 17 bases between their ends. Counted from cysteine to phenylalanine, this CDR3 has 16 amino acids. Left in the record is the CDR3 DNA by itself, 48 bases read in frame from the first base. The entry originates in a study of cytomegalovirus exposure and HLA in healthy donors (dated by TCRdb to about 2017). Broadly, across the study: An earlier analysis of some 600 of the donors reported 276 Gb of sequence data and approximately 120 million unique TCR beta sequences obtained from about 200 million T cells. The study used immunosequencing to profile the T cell repertoires of approximately 640 subjects and linked those repertoires to cytomegalovirus serostatus. A later analysis re-examined previously published TCR beta repertoires from around 670 donors and added high-resolution HLA genotyping to investigate patterns of TCR occurrence. HLA typing covered class I and class II loci at four-digit resolution. Among some 400 genotyped donors of the cohort, an average of around 240,000 unique TCR beta nucleotide sequences were sequenced per donor, 15% to 20% of them non-productive. Genome-wide SNP genotypes for about three fifths of the roughly 670 donors were used in a later genetic analysis, which treated that subset as a discovery cohort. Typing coverage varied by locus: roughly 620-630 donors for A, B, C, DRB1 and DQB1; more than 500 for DQA1; about 590 for DPA1; 450 to 480 for DPB1. Approximately 300 gigabases of sequencing data and 91 million or so unique TCR sequences made up an early release that covered fewer than 650 HLA-typed donors. A separate validation cohort of 100 to 150 different subjects was used in addition to the 666-subject first cohort. Alongside the repertoire data, information on donor age, sex, ethnicity and CMV serostatus was compiled. The aim of the study was to test whether cataloging public T cell receptors could identify signatures of past pathogen exposure. Because of strong linkage in the cohort, 4 to 6 DR-DQ haplotypes were treated as single units for association and clustering. Rather than using new phenotypic data, the later analysis identified candidate immune exposures from TCR beta sequences and from how often those sequences occurred across donors. An earlier analysis of approximately 630 of the donors applied high-throughput TCR beta sequencing to assess whether each TCR beta V gene segment acted as functional or pseudogenic. All discovery cohort repertoires had been generated using a single sequencing platform. To predict cytomegalovirus infection status, the study combined high-throughput TCR immunosequencing, statistical association of individual TCRs with disease status, and machine learning. Of the roughly 400 genotyped donors, over 70% fell in the genetic ancestry cluster associated with self-reported Caucasian donors. Summary of the overall study and its limitations: When HLA alleles, especially DR and DQ, strongly co-occurred, attributing TCR associations to individual alleles was difficult. A later genetic analysis associated a missense DCLRE1C variant with V-gene and J-gene trimming of TCR beta chains, and an independent cohort replicated the association. A further reported finding was that TCR beta sequences accurately predicted the HLA-A and HLA-B alleles for most subjects in the first cohort. Roughly uniform sequencing depth across donors was assumed in presence/absence analyses, although this assumption may not hold. The sequencing pipeline was judged likely to have produced a cluster of highly shared sequence variants as a technical artifact. Linkage disequilibrium might explain the correlated functional status among segregating V segments, but an unknown experimental factor could not be ruled out. Specific HLA alleles were associated with about 17,000 TCR beta sequences at a false discovery rate of 0.05 in a later analysis. Some IMGT-functional V segments, including TRBV6-2 and TRBV6-3, could not be told apart with the 87-base-pair reads, so those segments were excluded. Several of the top co-occurrence clusters appeared to be linked to parvovirus B19, influenza, CMV and Epstein-Barr virus, according to a later analysis. Immune exposure information for the cohort was limited to CMV serostatus. A later analysis found that HLA-associated TCR beta chains were more clonally expanded and had lower generation probabilities than equally common non-associated chains. In an earlier analysis of more than 450 of the donors, most TCR beta V segments were observed in productive rearrangements about 87% or about 30% of the time, broadly matching IMGT annotations. Because counts were too low, around 17 rarely observed V segments, including chromosome 9 orphons, were left out of the earlier analysis of approximately 580 of the donors. This cohort had only TCR beta chains sequenced, and the lack of alpha or paired-chain data limited which features could be detected. Because HLA typing was unavailable for some donors at each locus, only the typed subset was used in association tests. A later analysis found that TCR association rates varied across HLA loci, with DRB1 alleles showing the most associated TCRs and HLA-C alleles the fewest. A few of the identified cytomegalovirus-associated TCR beta chains were confirmed in vitro to be specific for cytomegalovirus antigens. The authors suggested that the approach could potentially be extended to other disease states and immunological phenotypes. Most TCR sequences were seen in very few donors, while some public TCRs were found in many individuals. According to a later analysis, most CMV-associated TCR beta chains appeared to be HLA-restricted, and the HLA associations seemed to be driven largely by CMV exposure. The classifier was reported to diagnose cytomegalovirus status with high specificity and sensitivity in both the original cohort and the validation cohort. A total of some 180 TCR beta chains were listed by the study as associated with cytomegalovirus. Compared with the roughly 670-donor mean, donors in an Asian-associated ancestry cluster had fewer N-insertions in productive TCRs, according to a later genetic analysis.

The library was prepared using the immunoSEQ multiplex PCR assay. The multiplex PCR relied on a mix of 60 forward primers for TCR Vbeta segments and 13 reverse primers for TCR Jbeta segments. The CDR3 region of rearranged TCR beta genes was amplified from genomic DNA by a multiplex PCR assay. The amplified TCR beta libraries were sequenced on the Illumina HiSeq System as 87-base-pair reads. In the source study's methods: Across the roughly 600 repertoires, a later analysis counted tens of millions of unique TCR beta chains, 9 million to 14 million of which were shared by at least two donors. To remove PCR and sequencing errors, raw reads were error-corrected and collapsed into unique sequences using a nearest-neighbor algorithm that merged closely related sequences. To assign V, D and J gene segments, CDR3 sequences were aligned to IMGT reference sequences. For a sequence to be retained, a match of at least six nucleotides to both a V gene segment and a J gene segment was required. A rearrangement was called productive if the CDR3 had no stop codons and remained in frame with V and J, and every other rearrangement was called non-productive. CDR3 was defined by IMGT convention, running from the second conserved V-encoded cysteine to the conserved J-encoded phenylalanine. In an earlier analysis of 550 to 650 of the donors, sequences lacking an unambiguous match to a single V gene segment were excluded. An earlier analysis of 587 of the donors called V segments functional above 56.7% productive rearrangements and segregating when the between-donor standard deviation exceeded 5%. A statistical classification framework was built for diagnosing cytomegalovirus status from the catalog of TCR beta chain sequences. A later analysis assigned V and J genes by comparing TCR nucleotide sequences with IMGT/GENE-DB human TR gene sequences. Using the TCRdist pipeline, a later analysis assigned CDR3 sequences along with most-parsimonious VDJ recombination scenarios. In a later analysis, each TCR beta chain was defined by its CDR3 amino acid sequence together with its V-gene family, and reads without a unique V-gene family were excluded. In a later analysis, 450 to 600 highly shared, low-generation-probability nucleotide sequences were removed to address suspected cross-contamination and a sequencing artifact. In a later analysis, a clonal expansion index was calculated for each public chain from normalized within-repertoire ranks of inferred template counts. Generation probabilities in a later analysis came from a VDJ recombination model fitted to out-of-frame rearrangements, and those results were checked against IGoR. In a later analysis, hypergeometric tests were used to score TCR-TCR, TCR-HLA and TCR-CMV co-occurrence, with a repertoire-size bias correction applied to TCR pairs. A later analysis estimated false discovery rates by permuting HLA or CMV assignments 20 times. A later analysis grouped co-occurring TCRs with DBSCAN, adding TCRdist sequence similarity when clustering within HLA-allele-positive subsets. For co-occurrence clustering, repertoires with fewer than 30,000 or more than 120,000 public chains were excluded, along with about five repertoires with anomalous nucleotide sharing. TCRdb carries this immuneACCESS record with in-frame sequences only. Its versions omit some clonotypes, under half of them owing to an unresolved V gene in the studies checked, with the rest unexplained. V and J calls and clone size are given by that table; D and trimming were obtained from the DNA. The sample table records some 200,000 clones; roughly three quarters of these occur just once. Jointly, the top ten make up about 1.7% of the sample.

The cohort comprised 710 or so healthy bone marrow donors. Cohort members were all nominally healthy when sampled, although unrecorded immune exposures were likely present. The donor was CMV seronegative and belonged to the group of 350 or so seronegative cohort members. A peripheral blood sample was provided by each donor, and peripheral blood mononuclear cells were used for TCR beta sequencing. The Qiagen DNeasy Blood Extraction Kit was used to extract genomic DNA from the blood cell samples. Input material: PBMCs. The receptor was derived from a man over 45 in good health and CMV-seronegative. The rearrangement joined TRBV9 to TRBJ1-1; TRBD1 could be the D gene, as 5 bases match. The DNA is TGTGCCAGCAGCTCTGGAGGGGTTGAAACGAACACTGAAGCTTTCTTT. It encodes CASSSGGVETNTEAFF.